This record concerns one T cell receptor beta chain sequence. Its target is not known. This CDR3 has 14 amino acids. Germline CDR1 reads SGHRS; CDR2 reads YFSETQ. The V gene lost 4 bases and the J gene lost 1 base, with 8 bases spanning the gap. This entry comes from a study of cytomegalovirus exposure and HLA in healthy donors. Study-level points and caveats: The records held CMV serostatus as the only immune exposure information. Most of the CMV-associated TCR beta chains (in a later analysis) appeared to be HLA-restricted. Within the data, a cluster of highly shared sequence variants was likely a sequencing artifact. Some V segments could not be told apart, so they were left out, TRBV6-2 and TRBV6-3 among them.

Researchers ran the PCR with 60 Vbeta and 13 Jbeta primers. Here immunoSEQ multiplex PCR was the method, and the copy in TCRdb shows in-frame clones only, minus some. The sample shows around 82,000 clones, around 81% of them seen only once. The sample comprised PBMCs. This chain uses TRBV5-1 with TRBJ2-2, with D maybe TRBD1 (5 bases). The source is a male donor in good health and CMV-seropositive. The CDR3 spells CASSNTGNTGELFF. The CDR3 nucleotides read TGCGCCAGCAGCAACACAGGGAACACCGGGGAGCTGTTTTTT.